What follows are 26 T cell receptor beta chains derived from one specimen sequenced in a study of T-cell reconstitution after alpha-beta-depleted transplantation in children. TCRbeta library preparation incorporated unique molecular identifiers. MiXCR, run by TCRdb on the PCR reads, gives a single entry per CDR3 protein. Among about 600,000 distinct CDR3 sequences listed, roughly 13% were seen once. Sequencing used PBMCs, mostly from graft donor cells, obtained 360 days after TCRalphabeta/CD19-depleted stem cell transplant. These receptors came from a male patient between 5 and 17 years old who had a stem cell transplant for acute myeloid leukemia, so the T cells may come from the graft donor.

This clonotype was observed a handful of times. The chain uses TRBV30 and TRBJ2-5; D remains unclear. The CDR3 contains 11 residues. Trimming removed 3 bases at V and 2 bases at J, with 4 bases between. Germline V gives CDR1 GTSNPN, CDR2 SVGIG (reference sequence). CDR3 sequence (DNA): TGTGCCTGGAGGGGACAAGAGACCCAGTACTTC. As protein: CAWRGQETQYF.

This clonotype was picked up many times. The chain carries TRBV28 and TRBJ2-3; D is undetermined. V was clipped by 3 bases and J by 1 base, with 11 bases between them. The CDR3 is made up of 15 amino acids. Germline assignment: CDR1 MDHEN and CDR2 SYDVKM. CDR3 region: CASSLFLQGTDTQYF. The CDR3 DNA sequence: TGTGCCAGCAGTTTGTTCTTGCAGGGCACAGATACGCAGTATTTT.

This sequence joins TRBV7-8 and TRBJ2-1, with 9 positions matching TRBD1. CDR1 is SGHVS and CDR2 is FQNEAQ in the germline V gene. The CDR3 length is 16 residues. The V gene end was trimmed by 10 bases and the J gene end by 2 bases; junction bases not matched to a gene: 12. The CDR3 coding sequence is TGTGCCACCGGCCGTCAAACAGGGGGCACCTACAATGAGCAGTTCTTC. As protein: CATGRQTGGTYNEQFF.

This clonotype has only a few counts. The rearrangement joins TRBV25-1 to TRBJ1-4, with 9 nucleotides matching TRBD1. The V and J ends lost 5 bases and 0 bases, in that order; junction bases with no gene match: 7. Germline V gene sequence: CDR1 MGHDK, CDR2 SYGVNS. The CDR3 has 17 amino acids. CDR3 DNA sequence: TGTGCCAGCAGTACGACAGGGGGTTTTTCAACTAATGAAAAACTGTTTTTT. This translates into CASSTTGGFSTNEKLFF.

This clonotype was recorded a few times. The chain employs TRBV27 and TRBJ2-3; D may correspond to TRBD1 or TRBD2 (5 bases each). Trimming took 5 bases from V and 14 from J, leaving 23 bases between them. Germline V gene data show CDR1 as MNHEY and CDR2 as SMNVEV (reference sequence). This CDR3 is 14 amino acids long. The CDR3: CASSHRDGVSGLYF. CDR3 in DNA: TGTGCCAGCAGTCACCGGGACGGAGTCTCAGGGCTGTATTTT.

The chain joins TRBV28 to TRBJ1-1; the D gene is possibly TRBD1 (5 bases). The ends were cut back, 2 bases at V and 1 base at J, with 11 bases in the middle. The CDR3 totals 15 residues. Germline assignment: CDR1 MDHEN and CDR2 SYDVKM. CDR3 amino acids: CASSLKGEGNTEAFF. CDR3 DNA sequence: TGTGCCAGCAGTTTAAAAGGGGAAGGGAACACTGAAGCTTTCTTT. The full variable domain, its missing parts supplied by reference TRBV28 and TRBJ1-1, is DVKVTQSSRYLVKRTGEKVFLECVQDMDHENMFWYRQDPGLGLRLIYFSYDVKMKEKGDIPEGYSVSREKKERFSLILESASTNQTSMYLCASSLKGEGNTEAFFGQGTRLTVV.

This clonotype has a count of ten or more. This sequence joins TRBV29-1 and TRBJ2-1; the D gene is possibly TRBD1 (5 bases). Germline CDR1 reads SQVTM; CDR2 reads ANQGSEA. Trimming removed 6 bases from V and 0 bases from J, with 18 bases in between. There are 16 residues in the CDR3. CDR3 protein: CSVPRAGQSSYNEQFF. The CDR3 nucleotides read TGCAGCGTCCCTAGGGCAGGGCAGAGCTCCTACAATGAGCAGTTCTTC.

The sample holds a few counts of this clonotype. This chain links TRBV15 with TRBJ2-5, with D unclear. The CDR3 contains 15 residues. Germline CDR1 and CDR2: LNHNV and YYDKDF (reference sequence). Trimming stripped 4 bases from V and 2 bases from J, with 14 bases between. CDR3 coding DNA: TGTGCCACCAGCAACTGGACCAGGAGACAAGAGACCCAGTACTTC. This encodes CATSNWTRRQETQYF.

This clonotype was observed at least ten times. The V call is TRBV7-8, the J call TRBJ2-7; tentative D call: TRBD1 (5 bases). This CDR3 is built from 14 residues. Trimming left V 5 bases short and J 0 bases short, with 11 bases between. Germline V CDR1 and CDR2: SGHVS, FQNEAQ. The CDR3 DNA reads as TGTGCCAGCAGCCGTACAGGAAGCTCCTACGAGCAGTACTTC. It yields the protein CASSRTGSSYEQYF.

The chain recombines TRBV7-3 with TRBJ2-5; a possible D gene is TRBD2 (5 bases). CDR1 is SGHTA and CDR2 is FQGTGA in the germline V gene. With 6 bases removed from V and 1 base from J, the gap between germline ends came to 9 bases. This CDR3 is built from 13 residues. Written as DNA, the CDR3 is TGTGCCAGCAGATCCGGGATCCAAGAGACCCAGTACTTC. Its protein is CASRSGIQETQYF.

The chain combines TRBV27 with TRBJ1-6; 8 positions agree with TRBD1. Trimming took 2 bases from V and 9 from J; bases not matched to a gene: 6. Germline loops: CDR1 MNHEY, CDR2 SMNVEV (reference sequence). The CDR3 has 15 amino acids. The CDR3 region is CASSLISGGGSPLHF. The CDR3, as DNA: TGTGCCAGCAGTTTAATTTCAGGGGGCGGTTCACCCCTCCACTTT.

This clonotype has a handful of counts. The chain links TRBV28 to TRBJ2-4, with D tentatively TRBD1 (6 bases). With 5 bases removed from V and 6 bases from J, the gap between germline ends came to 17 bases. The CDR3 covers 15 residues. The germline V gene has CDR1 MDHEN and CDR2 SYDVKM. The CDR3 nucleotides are TGTGCCAGCAGTCTACAGGGACACGGGTTAAACATTCAGTACTTC. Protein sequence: CASSLQGHGLNIQYF.

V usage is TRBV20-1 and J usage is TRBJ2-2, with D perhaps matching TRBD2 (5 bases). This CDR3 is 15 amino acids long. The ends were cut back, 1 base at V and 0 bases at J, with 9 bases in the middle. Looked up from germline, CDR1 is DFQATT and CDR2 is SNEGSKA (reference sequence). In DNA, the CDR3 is TGCAGTGCTAGAGTAGGGAGAGCGAACACCGGGGAGCTGTTTTTT. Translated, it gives CSARVGRANTGELFF.

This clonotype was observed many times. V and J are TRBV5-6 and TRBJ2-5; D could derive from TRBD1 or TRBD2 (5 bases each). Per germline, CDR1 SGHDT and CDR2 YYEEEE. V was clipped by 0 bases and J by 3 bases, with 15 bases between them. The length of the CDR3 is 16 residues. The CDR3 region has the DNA TGTGCCAGCAGCTTGGTGGGGTCGGGGACCAAAGAGACCCAGTACTTC. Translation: CASSLVGSGTKETQYF.

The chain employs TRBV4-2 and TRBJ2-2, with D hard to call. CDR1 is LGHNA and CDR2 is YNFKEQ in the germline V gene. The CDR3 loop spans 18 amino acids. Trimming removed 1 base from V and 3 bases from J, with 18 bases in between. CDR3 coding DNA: TGTGCCAGCAGCCAAGGCCCAACAGTGAAAGAATACACCGGGGAGCTGTTTTTT. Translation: CASSQGPTVKEYTGELFF.

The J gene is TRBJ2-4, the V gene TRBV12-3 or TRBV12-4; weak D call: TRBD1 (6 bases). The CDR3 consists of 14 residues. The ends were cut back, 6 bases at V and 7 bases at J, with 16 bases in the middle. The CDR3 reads CASSRTGIGNIQYF. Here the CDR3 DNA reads TGTGCCAGCAGCCGTACAGGGATCGGGAACATTCAGTACTTC.

The CDR3, as DNA: TGCGCCAGCAGCTTGGTTTCTAGCGGTTTTCCCCCCACCTACGAGCAGTACTTC. This gives the protein CASSLVSSGFPPTYEQYF. This chain links TRBV5-1 with TRBJ2-7; 7 bases align to TRBD2. CDR3 size: 18 residues. CDR1 SGHRS and CDR2 YFSETQ come from the germline V gene. Trimming cost V 0 bases and J 2 bases; bases outside gene matches: 14.

The CDR3 nucleotides are TGTGCCAGCAGCTTATTGCCCGCCCCGACAGGGCGGGAAGGCACAGATACGCAGTATTTT. It specifies CASSLLPAPTGREGTDTQYF. The gene calls are TRBV7-3 and TRBJ2-3, with D possibly TRBD1 on 7 matching bases. Trimming left V 2 bases short and J 1 base short, with 25 bases between. The germline V gene encodes CDR1 SGHTA and CDR2 FQGTGA. The CDR3 length is 20 residues.

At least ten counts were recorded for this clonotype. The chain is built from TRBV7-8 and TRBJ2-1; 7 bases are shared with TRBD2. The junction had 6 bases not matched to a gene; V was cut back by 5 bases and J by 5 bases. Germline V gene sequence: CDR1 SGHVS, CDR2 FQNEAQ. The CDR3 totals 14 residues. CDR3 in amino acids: CASSRGDADNEQFF. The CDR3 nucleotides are TGTGCCAGCAGCCGGGGGGACGCAGACAATGAGCAGTTCTTC.

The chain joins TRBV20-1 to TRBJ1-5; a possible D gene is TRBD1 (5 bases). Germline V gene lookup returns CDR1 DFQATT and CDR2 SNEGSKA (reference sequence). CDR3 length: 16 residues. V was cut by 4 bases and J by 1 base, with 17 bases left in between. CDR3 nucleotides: TGCAGTGCTAAAAACGGTGACAGAGGCAGCAATCAGCCCCAGCATTTT. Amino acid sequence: CSAKNGDRGSNQPQHF.

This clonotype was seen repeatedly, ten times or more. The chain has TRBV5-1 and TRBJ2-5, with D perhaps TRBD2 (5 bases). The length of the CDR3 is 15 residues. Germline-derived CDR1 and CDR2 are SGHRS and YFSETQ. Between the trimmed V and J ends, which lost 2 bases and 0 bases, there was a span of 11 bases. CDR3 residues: CASSLVREYQETQYF. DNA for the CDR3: TGCGCCAGCAGCTTAGTGAGGGAGTACCAAGAGACCCAGTACTTC.

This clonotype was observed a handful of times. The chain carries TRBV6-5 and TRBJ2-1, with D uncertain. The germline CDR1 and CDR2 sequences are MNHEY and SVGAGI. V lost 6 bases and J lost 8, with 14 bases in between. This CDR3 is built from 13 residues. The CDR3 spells CASSQGHFDEQFF. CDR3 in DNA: TGTGCCAGCAGCCAAGGGCATTTTGATGAGCAGTTCTTC.

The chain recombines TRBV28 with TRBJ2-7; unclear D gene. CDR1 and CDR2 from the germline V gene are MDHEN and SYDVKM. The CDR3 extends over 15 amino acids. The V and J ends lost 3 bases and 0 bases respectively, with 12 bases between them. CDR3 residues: CASSFPQPSSYEQYF. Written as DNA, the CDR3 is TGTGCCAGCAGTTTTCCCCAACCTTCCTCCTACGAGCAGTACTTC.

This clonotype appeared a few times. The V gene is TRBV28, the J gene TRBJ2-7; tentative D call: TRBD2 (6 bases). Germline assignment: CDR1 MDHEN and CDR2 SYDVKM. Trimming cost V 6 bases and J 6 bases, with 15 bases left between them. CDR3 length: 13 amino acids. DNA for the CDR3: TGTGCCAGCAGAAAACAACAGGAGGGCGAGCAGTACTTC. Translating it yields CASRKQQEGEQYF.

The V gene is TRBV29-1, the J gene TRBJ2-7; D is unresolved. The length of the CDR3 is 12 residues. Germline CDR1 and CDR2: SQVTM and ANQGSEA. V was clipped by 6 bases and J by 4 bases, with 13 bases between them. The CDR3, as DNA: TGCAGCGTCGTTATCATGGGGTACGAGCAGTACTTC. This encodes CSVVIMGYEQYF.

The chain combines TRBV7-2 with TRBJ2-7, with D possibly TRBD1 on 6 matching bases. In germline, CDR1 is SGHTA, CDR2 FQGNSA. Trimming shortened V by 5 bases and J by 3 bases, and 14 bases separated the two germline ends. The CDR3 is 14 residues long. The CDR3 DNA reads TGTGCCAGCAGCACCCGGGACACCTACTACGAGCAGTACTTC. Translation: CASSTRDTYYEQYF.